This TCR beta chain stems from a study of glioma-infiltrating T cells after dendritic cell vaccination (dated by TCRdb to between 2015 and 2016). For context, the study as a whole: Of the roughly 15 glioblastoma patients in the cohort, all drawn from Phase I and II dendritic cell vaccination trials, 9 were newly diagnosed and 6 had recurrent disease. In glioblastoma patients vaccinated with dendritic cells, deep sequencing of TCR beta CDR3 regions served to measure tumor-infiltrating lymphocyte content and to compare repertoires between tumor and blood. TCR sequencing metrics, including TIL content and tumor-blood repertoire overlap, were correlated with survival after dendritic cell vaccination. To make the vaccine, monocyte-derived dendritic cells were cultured for 7 to 8 days with IL-4 and GM-CSF and then pulsed overnight with autologous tumor lysate. Patients received autologous tumor lysate-pulsed dendritic cell vaccination between about 2003 and 2013. Three intradermal dendritic cell vaccine injections were administered to patients at biweekly intervals in the arm below the axilla.

According to the study, the label for this sample's time point signals: after dendritic cell vaccination, including at tumor progression/relapse. Patients were selected on the basis of adequate residual fresh-frozen tumor tissue and more than two years of available survival data. Although molecular status otherwise differed among the glioblastoma patients, no patient had an isocitrate dehydrogenase mutation. PBMC collection took place before vaccination, two weeks after the third vaccination, and at tumor progression if progression occurred. Genomic DNA was extracted with the Qiagen DNeasy Blood extraction Kit. Reading from cysteine to phenylalanine, the CDR3 counts 14 amino acids. Just CDR3 DNA is preserved here, 42 bases in frame from base 1. As for this clone: It lacks a known antigen. The input lacks base qualities; no much larger clone sits a single base away.

Results the study describes overall, beyond this receptor: The cohort was small and heterogeneous, only a few patients had full blood and tumor sets, and even fewer had initial-recurrent tumor pairs. The three-group TCR overlap response model was characterized as speculative, and prospective validation of the model was stated to be required. No direct relationship between TCR clonality and survival was found, suggesting a diverse polyclonal response may matter. Longer time to progression and overall survival after dendritic cell vaccination were predicted by higher estimated pretreatment TIL content.

The immunoSEQ assay amplified TCRB CDR3 regions from approximately 1.8 micrograms of genomic DNA, or from all available DNA when less than that amount was available. The multiplex PCR relied on 60 forward primers for TCR V beta segments and 13 reverse primers for J beta segments. To estimate the number of reads per starting template, synthetic control templates were added to each sample at limiting dilution. Sequencing produced 87 bp reads on the Illumina HiSeq System. Under the source paper's analysis protocol: PCR and sequencing errors were removed by a nearest neighbor algorithm that merged closely related sequences. TCR overlap was defined as the percentage of unique tumor TCR beta sequences that were also present in the same patient's peripheral blood. Held by TCRdb, this immuneACCESS table contains in-frame sequences only and omits some clones. Under half of the omission traces to an unresolved V gene where checked; the cause of the rest is unknown. For V, J and clone size, that table is used; D and trimming come from the DNA. This sample holds about 24,000 clones; around nine tenths were observed only once. The ten largest clones take up around 3.2% of the sample.

Sequencing was performed on blood, taken after dendritic cell vaccination. The rearranged segments are TRBV21-1 and TRBJ1-4; TRBD1, the table's D call, lacks a check against the DNA. TRBV21-1 is deemed a pseudogene. This sequence originates from a human donor with glioblastoma. The DNA sequence follows: TGTGCCAGGGCCCGGACAGGGCACAATGAAAAACTGTTTTTT. Translated, this gives CARARTGHNEKLFF.